One sample yielded the 29 T cell receptor beta chains listed below, sequenced in a study of cytomegalovirus exposure and HLA in healthy donors. Both 60 Vbeta primers and 13 Jbeta primers went into the PCR. The assay was immunoSEQ multiplex PCR, and TCRdb's table has in-frame clones only and misses some. Of hundreds of thousands of clones listed, 77% are singletons. Source material: PBMCs. The receptors shown here come from a woman aged 55 to 70 in good health and CMV-seropositive.

The chain couples TRBV10-3 to TRBJ2-7; unclear D gene. Germline V CDR1 and CDR2: ENHRY, SYGVKD. CDR3 size: 12 residues. With 4 bases removed from V and 1 base from J, the gap between germline ends came to 5 bases. The CDR3 spells CAISGGSYEQYF. CDR3 in DNA: TGTGCCATCAGTGGCGGATCCTACGAGCAGTACTTC.

This chain connects TRBV5-1 to TRBJ2-7, with 9 positions matching TRBD1. From germline, CDR1 is SGHRS and CDR2 YFSETQ. This CDR3 is 16 amino acids long. Unmatched junction bases numbered 10, after V lost 0 bases and J lost 6 bases. The CDR3 loop reads CASSLGTGTGPTEQYF. In DNA form, the CDR3 reads TGCGCCAGCAGCTTGGGGACCGGGACAGGGCCGACCGAGCAGTACTTC. Drawing the rest from reference TRBV5-1 and TRBJ2-7, the complete variable domain is KAGVTQTPRYLIKTRGQQVTLSCSPISGHRSVSWYQQTPGQGLQFLFEYFSETQRNKGNFPGRFSGRQFSNSRSEMNVSTLELGDSALYLCASSLGTGTGPTEQYFGPGTRLTVT.

The chain couples TRBV4-2 to TRBJ1-2, with 10 nucleotides matching TRBD1. The CDR3 totals 16 residues. The V gene's germline CDR1 is LGHNA and CDR2 YNFKEQ. The V and J ends lost 1 base and 3 bases, in that order; junction bases with no gene match: 5. CDR3 coding DNA: TGTGCCAGCAGCCAAGCCTCTGGACAGGGGGACTATGGCTACACCTTC. It is translated as CASSQASGQGDYGYTF.

The table lists this clone with a count of one. The gene calls are TRBV11-2 and TRBJ1-2, with D possibly being TRBD1 (5 bases). Germline V lookup: CDR1 SGHAT, CDR2 FQNNGV. V was clipped by 3 bases and J by 6 bases, with 11 bases between them. The CDR3 runs 13 residues. The CDR3 nucleotides read TGTGCCAGCAGCTTCGGCGGGGGGAATGGCTACACCTTC. Its protein is CASSFGGGNGYTF. Full variable domain (outside the CDR3, taken from reference TRBV11-2 and TRBJ1-2): EAGVAQSPRYKIIEKRQSVAFWCNPISGHATLYWYQQILGQGPKLLIQFQNNGVVDDSQLPKDRFSAERLKGVDSTLKIQPAKLEDSAVYLCASSFGGGNGYTFGSGTRLTVV.

This clone was seen more than once but under ten times. The V gene is TRBV29-1, the J gene TRBJ2-3; 12 nucleotides match TRBD2. Germline V CDR1 and CDR2: SQVTM, ANQGSEA. Trimming removed 4 bases from V and 1 base from J; junction bases left unmatched: 6. The CDR3 sequence is 16 residues long. The chain's CDR3 is CSVGGLAGGRTDTQYF. The CDR3 bases are TGCAGCGTTGGGGGGCTAGCGGGGGGGCGCACAGATACGCAGTATTTT.

The rearrangement links TRBV5-6 to TRBJ1-5; tentatively, D is TRBD1 (5 bases). The CDR3 runs 16 residues. Germline CDR1 reads SGHDT; CDR2 reads YYEEEE. Deletions cut 5 bases from V and 1 base from J, with 16 bases between. CDR3 in amino acids: CASSIYRLRSNQPQHF. Here the CDR3 DNA reads TGTGCCAGCAGTATCTACAGGTTGAGGAGCAATCAGCCCCAGCATTTT.

The J gene is TRBJ2-5, the V gene TRBV5-1; TRBD2 agrees at 10 bases. The CDR3 contains 13 residues. The V gene's germline CDR1 is SGHRS and CDR2 YFSETQ. The junction had 5 bases not matched to a gene; V was cut back by 7 bases and J by 5 bases. The CDR3 protein is CASFPSGSETQYF. CDR3 nucleotide sequence: TGCGCCAGCTTCCCTAGCGGGAGTGAGACCCAGTACTTC.

A few counts support this clone. This chain links TRBV11-2 with TRBJ1-6; D is unclear. CDR1 is SGHAT, CDR2 FQNNGV, per germline. V lost 5 bases and J lost 11, with 13 bases in between. This CDR3 has 13 residues. For the CDR3, the DNA is TGTGCCAGCAGCAACACTGAGGGTACACCCCTCCACTTT. Translation gives CASSNTEGTPLHF.

The genes are TRBV29-1 and TRBJ2-1; no definite D call. Germline CDR1 reads SQVTM; CDR2 reads ANQGSEA. Deletions cut 3 bases from V and 4 bases from J, with 10 bases between. CDR3 length equals 13 residues. This CDR3 is CSVDRSDYNEQFF. The CDR3 bases are TGCAGCGTTGACAGGTCAGATTACAATGAGCAGTTCTTC.

CDR3 in amino acids: CSVAGLAEPYEQYF. As DNA, the CDR3 is TGCAGCGTCGCGGGACTAGCGGAGCCCTACGAGCAGTACTTC. J is TRBJ2-5 and V is TRBV29-1; 11 nucleotides align to TRBD2. The DNA end is more similar to TRBJ2-7, so the J call may be wrong. Germline values: CDR1 SQVTM, CDR2 ANQGSEA. There are 14 residues in the CDR3.

This clone occurred once. The chain is built from TRBV5-8 and TRBJ2-5, with D perhaps matching TRBD1 (5 bases). Per the germline V gene, CDR1 is SGHTS and CDR2 is YDEGEE. The CDR3 length is 14 residues. Trimming took off 0 bases at V and 4 bases at J, with 10 bases between the two ends. CDR3 bases: TGTGCCAGCAGCTTGGGACAGCGTGGAGAGACCCAGTACTTC. Its translation: CASSLGQRGETQYF. The entire variable domain, with the rest obtained from reference TRBV5-8 and TRBJ2-5, is as follows: EAGVTQSPTHLIKTRGQQATLRCSPISGHTSVYWYQQALGLGLQFLLWYDEGEERNRGNFPPRFSGRQFPNYSSELNVNALELEDSALYLCASSLGQRGETQYFGPGTRLLVL.

The V call is TRBV6-5, the J call TRBJ1-6; the match to TRBD1 covers 7 bases. The ends lost 0 bases at V and 9 bases at J; junction bases unmatched: 8. CDR1 and CDR2 from the germline V gene are MNHEY and SVGAGI. CDR3 length: 16 amino acids. CDR3 in DNA: TGTGCCAGCAGTTACTCGCGACAGGGAGCCGGTTCACCCCTCCACTTT. Amino acid sequence: CASSYSRQGAGSPLHF.

The chain uses TRBV30 and TRBJ2-3, with 7 bases identical to TRBD2. The CDR3 is 15 amino acids. Unmatched junction bases numbered 4, after V lost 0 bases and J lost 1 base. The germline V gene has CDR1 GTSNPN and CDR2 SVGIG (reference sequence). Here the CDR3 DNA reads TGTGCCTGGAGTGTTTCTCGGGGGGGCACAGATACGCAGTATTTT. Protein: CAWSVSRGGTDTQYF.

This chain connects TRBV25-1 to TRBJ2-3; 8 bases align to TRBD1. V lost 2 bases and J lost 4; bases outside the gene matches: 2. CDR3 size: 14 residues. CDR1 is MGHDK, CDR2 SYGVNS, per germline. The CDR3 coding sequence is TGTGCCAGCAGTGAACCGACAGGGGCAGATACGCAGTATTTT. Amino acids: CASSEPTGADTQYF.

This clone has just one count. This rearrangement joins TRBV5-4 to TRBJ2-5; weak D call: TRBD1 (6 bases). The V end was cut by 1 base, the J end by 4 bases, with 8 bases between. The CDR3 contains 13 residues. Germline CDR1 SGHNT, CDR2 YYREEE (reference sequence). For the CDR3, the DNA is TGTGCCAGCAGCTTGCAGGGGCGAGAGACCCAGTACTTC. This sequence encodes CASSLQGRETQYF.

The chain carries TRBV18 and TRBJ2-7; 8 bases align to TRBD2. The CDR3 extends over 17 amino acids. Germline assignment: CDR1 KGHSH and CDR2 LQKENI. The ends lost 3 bases at V and 0 bases at J; junction bases unmatched: 10. CDR3 DNA sequence: TGTGCCAGCTCACCCTGGGGCCAGCGGGGGACCTCCTACGAGCAGTACTTC. This codes for CASSPWGQRGTSYEQYF.

This clone turned up a few times. V usage is TRBV27 and J usage is TRBJ2-7; 11 positions match TRBD2. This CDR3 is 14 amino acids long. The junction had 3 bases not matched to a gene; V was cut back by 2 bases and J by 6 bases. Germline V gene data show CDR1 as MNHEY and CDR2 as SMNVEV (reference sequence). CDR3 sequence: CASSLTGTSGEQYF. The CDR3 DNA is TGTGCCAGCAGTTTAACCGGGACTAGCGGCGAGCAGTACTTC.

The chain is built from TRBV7-9 and TRBJ1-5, with D perhaps TRBD1 (6 bases). The CDR3 is made up of 13 amino acids. With 2 bases removed from V and 6 bases from J, the gap between germline ends came to 8 bases. In germline, CDR1 is SEHNR, CDR2 FQNEAQ (reference sequence). The DNA for the CDR3 is TGTGCCAGCAGCTTACAGGGGCCTCAGCCCCAGCATTTT. Protein product: CASSLQGPQPQHF.

This chain connects TRBV5-1 to TRBJ2-1; 10 bases fit TRBD2. The CDR3 runs 15 residues. The trim removed 7 bases at V and 10 bases at J, leaving 14 bases unmatched. Germline V gene lookup returns CDR1 SGHRS and CDR2 YFSETQ. The CDR3 protein is CASSGVASGSPEQFF. The CDR3 DNA reads as TGCGCCAGCTCCGGAGTGGCTAGCGGGAGCCCCGAGCAGTTCTTC.

The chain couples TRBV6-1 to TRBJ1-2; D perhaps matches TRBD1 (5 bases). Between the trimmed V and J ends, which lost 10 bases and 8 bases, there was a span of 26 bases. The CDR3 length is 15 residues. CDR1 and CDR2 (germline): MNHNS, SASEGT. The DNA for the CDR3 is TGTGCCACCCCAATGGGAGGGGCCTCGGTGGTCGGCTACACCTTC. This sequence encodes CATPMGGASVVGYTF.

This chain connects TRBV6-5 to TRBJ1-2; D call uncertain. This CDR3 is built from 11 residues. Germline CDR1 and CDR2: MNHEY and SVGAGI. V lost 10 bases and J 4 bases, leaving 10 bases between the germline ends. The CDR3 loop is CAIHTGYGYTF. As DNA, the CDR3 is TGTGCCATCCACACGGGCTATGGCTACACCTTC.

The V call is TRBV5-6, the J call TRBJ2-3; possible D gene TRBD1, 5 bases. The length of the CDR3 is 14 residues. V lost 4 bases to trimming and J lost 2 bases, with 11 bases between them. The germline V gene encodes CDR1 SGHDT and CDR2 YYEEEE. The chain's CDR3 is CASSLGHITDTQYF. CDR3 nucleotide sequence: TGTGCCAGCAGCCTAGGACACATCACAGATACGCAGTATTTT.

This chain joins TRBV28 and TRBJ2-6; tentatively, D is TRBD1 (5 bases). The CDR3 has 15 residues. Deletions cut 7 bases from V and 1 base from J, with 11 bases between. Germline V CDR1 and CDR2: MDHEN, SYDVKM. The CDR3 DNA reads TGTGCCAGCACTCTAAGGGGTTCTGGGGCCAACGTCCTGACTTTC. As protein: CASTLRGSGANVLTF.

The gene calls are TRBV7-9 and TRBJ1-1, with D possibly being TRBD1 (5 bases). CDR1 and CDR2 from the germline V gene are SEHNR and FQNEAQ (reference sequence). CDR3 size: 15 residues. Trimming removed 2 bases from V and 0 bases from J, with 10 bases in between. Here the CDR3 DNA reads TGTGCCAGCAGCTTATCGGGAGGGGTGAACACTGAAGCTTTCTTT. This codes for CASSLSGGVNTEAFF.

CDR3 residues: CASSLGGLAGTDTQYF. DNA for the CDR3: TGTGCCAGCAGCTTGGGAGGACTAGCGGGGACAGATACGCAGTATTTT. This sequence joins TRBV7-8 and TRBJ2-3; 12 nucleotides line up with TRBD2. With 3 bases clipped from V and 3 bases from J, the junction kept 4 bases outside the gene matches. The germline CDR1 and CDR2 sequences are SGHVS and FQNEAQ. The CDR3 consists of 16 residues.

CDR3 amino acids: CASGGAWRGQETQYF. DNA of the CDR3: TGTGCCAGCGGGGGGGCTTGGCGGGGCCAAGAGACCCAGTACTTC. The genes are TRBV28 and TRBJ2-5; D is perhaps TRBD2 (7 bases). This CDR3 is built from 15 residues. The germline V gene has CDR1 MDHEN and CDR2 SYDVKM. The V end was cut by 8 bases, the J end by 1 base, with 17 bases between.

The V gene is TRBV6-1, the J gene TRBJ2-3; TRBD1 is a possible D gene (5 bases). CDR1 MNHNS and CDR2 SASEGT come from the germline V gene. The CDR3 is 15 residues long. V lost 4 bases, J lost 0 bases, and 11 bases lay in between. CDR3 sequence (DNA): TGTGCCAGCAGTGGGGGCGACTCTAGCACAGATACGCAGTATTTT. Translation gives CASSGGDSSTDTQYF.

The genes are TRBV5-1 and TRBJ1-5; perhaps TRBD1 as D (6 bases). The CDR3 runs 15 residues. Germline V gene data show CDR1 as SGHRS and CDR2 as YFSETQ. V was clipped by 0 bases and J by 3 bases, with 10 bases between them. This CDR3 is CASSLGTGYNQPQHF. In DNA, the CDR3 is TGCGCCAGCAGCTTGGGCACAGGGTACAATCAGCCCCAGCATTTT. Drawing the rest from reference TRBV5-1 and TRBJ1-5, the complete variable domain is KAGVTQTPRYLIKTRGQQVTLSCSPISGHRSVSWYQQTPGQGLQFLFEYFSETQRNKGNFPGRFSGRQFSNSRSEMNVSTLELGDSALYLCASSLGTGYNQPQHFGDGTRLSIL.

V usage is TRBV10-1 and J usage is TRBJ1-2; TRBD1 matches at 7 bases. The CDR3 is made up of 13 amino acids. Unmatched junction bases numbered 3, after V lost 5 bases and J lost 3 bases. Germline values: CDR1 WNHNN, CDR2 SYGVQD (reference sequence). The CDR3 reads CASSPGQYYGYTF. In DNA form, the CDR3 reads TGCGCCAGCAGTCCGGGACAGTACTATGGCTACACCTTC.